The 24 T cell receptor beta chains reported below all come from one sample, sequenced in a study of radiotherapy plus CTLA-4 blockade in lung cancer. The table came from immunoSEQ multiplex PCR; TCRdb's copy has only in-frame clones and leaves some out. The repertoire has over 80,000 clones, around four fifths of them found once; the top ten carry 0.82%. The input for sequencing was peripheral blood, taken from a patient treated with radiotherapy plus ipilimumab. The receptors were gathered from a human donor with non-small cell lung cancer who had stable disease on radiotherapy plus ipilimumab.

The chain joins TRBV7-9 to TRBJ1-4; perhaps TRBD1 as D (6 bases). This CDR3 has 14 residues. V was cut by 1 base and J by 10 bases, with 13 bases left in between. From germline, CDR1 is SEHNR and CDR2 FQNEAQ (reference sequence). This CDR3 is CASSLVDSVGKLFF. Written as DNA, the CDR3 is TGTGCCAGCAGCTTAGTGGACAGTGTTGGAAAACTGTTTTTT. Looking up the rest from reference TRBV7-9 and TRBJ1-4 gives the full variable domain: DTGVSQNPRHKITKRGQNVTFRCDPISEHNRLYWYRQTLGQGPEFLTYFQNEAQLEKSRLLSDRFSAERPKGSFSTLEIQRTEQGDSAMYLCASSLVDSVGKLFFGSGTQLSVL.

V is TRBV28 and J is TRBJ2-3, with D possibly being TRBD1 or TRBD2 (5 bases each). CDR1 is MDHEN and CDR2 is SYDVKM in the germline V gene. The CDR3 runs to 15 residues. The V and J ends lost 4 bases and 3 bases respectively, with 14 bases between them. The CDR3 sequence: CASSSPGAPTDTQYF. The CDR3 DNA is TGTGCCAGCAGTTCCCCCGGGGCCCCGACAGATACGCAGTATTTT.

The chain joins TRBV30 to TRBJ2-7, with a possible D match to TRBD2 (6 bases). The germline gives CDR1 GTSNPN, CDR2 SVGIG (reference sequence). The V and J ends lost 5 bases and 2 bases respectively, with 10 bases between them. The CDR3 spans 12 residues. CDR3 sequence reads: CAWAEGAYEQYF. CDR3 coding DNA: TGTGCCTGGGCGGAGGGAGCCTACGAGCAGTACTTC.

The V call is TRBV14, the J call TRBJ1-2; D is unclear. Germline lookup yields CDR1 SGHDN and CDR2 FVKESK. There are 12 residues in the CDR3. Trimming cost V 9 bases and J 0 bases, with 8 bases left between them. The CDR3: CASRGPNYGYTF. For the CDR3, the DNA is TGTGCCAGTAGAGGTCCTAACTATGGCTACACCTTC.

Notes on this clone: One end of the junction fails to match germline, which may point to a read error. This chain links TRBV6-1 with TRBJ1-5, with 8 bases matching TRBD1. The CDR3 totals 15 residues. The germline CDR1 and CDR2 sequences are MNHNS and SASEGT. CDR3 in amino acids: CASSEKQGATSLRLF. DNA of the CDR3: TGTGCCAGCAGTGAAAAGCAGGGGGCCACCTCGCTACGGCTTTTT.

The CDR3 nucleotides read TGTGCCAGCAGCTTAGATCGGGGGGCAGATACGCAGTATTTT. This codes for CASSLDRGADTQYF. This rearrangement joins TRBV11-2 to TRBJ2-3; 7 bases align to TRBD2. Trimming cost V 0 bases and J 4 bases; bases outside gene matches: 1. Germline lookup yields CDR1 SGHAT and CDR2 FQNNGV. The CDR3 is 14 amino acids.

This sequence joins TRBV28 and TRBJ1-2, with TRBD1 identical over 7 bases. The length of the CDR3 is 16 residues. V trimming: 8 bases; J trimming: 2 bases; junction bases outside the gene matches: 14. Germline V gene data show CDR1 as MDHEN and CDR2 as SYDVKM. CDR3 region: CASEGVGTALNYGYTF. The CDR3 bases are TGTGCCAGCGAGGGCGTCGGGACAGCTTTAAACTATGGCTACACCTTC.

The V call is TRBV6-5, the J call TRBJ1-6, with D hard to call. V was pared by 5 bases and J by 9 bases, with 11 bases between. The CDR3 length is 13 residues. Germline values: CDR1 MNHEY, CDR2 SVGAGI. The CDR3 bases are TGTGCCAGCAGTGACGGCGTCGGTTCACCCCTCCACTTT. As protein: CASSDGVGSPLHF.

V is TRBV5-1 and J is TRBJ1-4, with TRBD1 matching 9 bases. Germline V gene lookup returns CDR1 SGHRS and CDR2 YFSETQ. The J segment lost 8 bases and the V segment lost 4 bases, leaving 15 bases of the junction unmatched. This CDR3 has 17 residues. The CDR3 nucleotides are TGCGCCAGCAGCCCACGGGGAGAACAGGGGGCACGAGAAAAACTGTTTTTT. This encodes CASSPRGEQGAREKLFF.

The CDR3 DNA sequence: TGTGCCAGCAGCTTGGACAGGGGGCGCGGCTATGGCTACACCTTC. Protein product: CASSLDRGRGYGYTF. The rearrangement links TRBV5-6 to TRBJ1-2, with 9 bases aligning to TRBD1. The CDR3 sequence is 15 residues long. Unmatched junction bases numbered 4, after V lost 0 bases and J lost 4 bases. Germline V gene lookup returns CDR1 SGHDT and CDR2 YYEEEE.

This clone was recorded only once. The chain combines TRBV28 with TRBJ2-3, with 7 bases lining up with TRBD2. CDR3 length: 16 residues. The V gene's germline CDR1 is MDHEN and CDR2 SYDVKM. Germline trimming cut 6 bases from V and 0 bases from J; bases unmatched to any gene: 9. DNA of the CDR3: TGTGCCAGCAGCCCTGGGGGGGGTGTTAGCACAGATACGCAGTATTTT. It encodes CASSPGGGVSTDTQYF.

The chain joins TRBV18 to TRBJ2-6, with a weak D call TRBD2 (6 bases). CDR1 is KGHSH and CDR2 is LQKENI in the germline V gene. This CDR3 comprises 18 residues. V lost 1 base to trimming and J lost 0 bases, with 13 bases between them. The CDR3 protein is CASSPQRAMSSGANVLTF. The CDR3 coding sequence is TGTGCCAGCTCACCACAGCGGGCGATGAGCTCTGGGGCCAACGTCCTGACTTTC.

J is TRBJ2-5 and V is TRBV18; no clear D. The germline V gene encodes CDR1 KGHSH and CDR2 LQKENI. The CDR3 covers 15 residues. Trimming removed 3 bases from V and 2 bases from J, with 13 bases in between. The CDR3 reads CASSPASSGQETQYF. Here the CDR3 DNA reads TGTGCCAGCTCACCCGCTAGTTCCGGGCAAGAGACCCAGTACTTC. Full variable domain (remainder filled in from reference TRBV18 and TRBJ2-5): NAGVMQNPRHLVRRRGQEARLRCSPMKGHSHVYWYRQLPEEGLKFMVYLQKENIIDESGMPKERFSAEFPKEGPSILRIQQVVRGDSAAYFCASSPASSGQETQYFGPGTRLLVL.

The chain combines TRBV5-8 with TRBJ1-4; a weak D match, TRBD1 (5 bases). Deletions cut 3 bases from V and 1 base from J, with 10 bases between. Germline V CDR1 and CDR2: SGHTS, YDEGEE. This CDR3 comprises 15 residues. CDR3 loop: CASSSHQGTNEKLFF. The CDR3 DNA reads TGTGCCAGCAGCTCCCACCAGGGAACTAATGAAAAACTGTTTTTT.

J is TRBJ2-5 and V is TRBV28; TRBD1 matches 7 bases. Trimming cost V 6 bases and J 6 bases; bases outside gene matches: 13. Per the germline V gene, CDR1 is MDHEN and CDR2 is SYDVKM. This CDR3 contains 15 residues. The CDR3 region has the DNA TGTGCCAGCAGAAGGAGAGGACAGGAGTTTCAGACCCAGTACTTC. Protein sequence: CASRRRGQEFQTQYF.

The rearrangement uses TRBV15 and TRBJ1-5; D is perhaps TRBD1 (6 bases). This CDR3 comprises 14 residues. Trimming cost V 0 bases and J 7 bases, with 10 bases left between them. Germline CDR1 is LNHNV and CDR2 is YYDKDF (reference sequence). The DNA for the CDR3 is TGTGCCACCAGCAGAGATTCGGGGGGCCAGCCCCAGCATTTT. It codes for CATSRDSGGQPQHF.

The CDR3 sequence is CASSPRSTGTGNTGELFF. CDR3 nucleotide sequence: TGTGCCAGCAGCCCTAGGAGTACCGGGACTGGTAACACCGGGGAGCTGTTTTTT. This chain joins TRBV13 and TRBJ2-2, with a tentative D call TRBD2 (6 bases). Germline CDR1 is PRHDT and CDR2 is FYEKMQ (reference sequence). V lost 5 bases to trimming and J lost 2 bases, with 21 bases between them. The CDR3 spans 18 residues.

The chain employs TRBV4-2 and TRBJ2-2; TRBD2 aligns across 8 bases. After removal of 0 bases from V and 6 bases from J, the junction contained 12 bases not matched to a gene. Germline V gene lookup returns CDR1 LGHNA and CDR2 YNFKEQ. The CDR3 has 18 amino acids. CDR3: CASSQDWSSGITAGELFF. CDR3 DNA: TGTGCCAGCAGCCAAGATTGGAGTAGCGGGATAACTGCCGGGGAGCTGTTTTTT.

CDR3 sequence reads: CSVRTSGVESGELFF. The DNA for the CDR3 is TGCAGCGTCCGGACTAGCGGGGTCGAATCCGGGGAGCTGTTTTTT. The chain has TRBV29-1 and TRBJ2-2, with TRBD2 identical over 12 bases. This CDR3 has 15 residues. From germline, CDR1 is SQVTM and CDR2 ANQGSEA. V lost 6 bases, J lost 6 bases, and 8 bases stayed unmatched.

The V gene is TRBV7-3, the J gene TRBJ2-3; the D gene is possibly TRBD2 (6 bases). The CDR3 spans 16 residues. The ends were cut back, 5 bases at V and 1 base at J, with 16 bases in the middle. Per germline, CDR1 SGHTA and CDR2 FQGTGA. DNA of the CDR3: TGTGCCAGCAGCCCTCCCCGGGGGTTAGGCACAGATACGCAGTATTTT. This codes for CASSPPRGLGTDTQYF.

The chain couples TRBV7-9 to TRBJ2-3; D may be TRBD1 (5 bases). With 7 bases removed from V and 1 base from J, the gap between germline ends came to 15 bases. The CDR3 contains 15 residues. CDR1 SEHNR and CDR2 FQNEAQ come from the germline V gene (reference sequence). CDR3 bases: TGTGCCAGCAATAGGGTAGGGGATGGCACAGATACGCAGTATTTT. Amino acids: CASNRVGDGTDTQYF.

This chain joins TRBV28 and TRBJ2-7, with TRBD1 identical over 11 bases. Germline V CDR1 and CDR2: MDHEN, SYDVKM. This CDR3 has 15 amino acids. V shed 5 bases and J 5 bases; nucleotides not matched to a gene: 8. The CDR3 region has the DNA TGTGCCAGCAGTCGGACAGGGGGCATAGGACACGAGCAGTACTTC. The encoded protein is CASSRTGGIGHEQYF.

This chain uses TRBV12-5 with TRBJ1-1, with D possibly being TRBD1 (6 bases). Trimming removed 2 bases from V and 0 bases from J, with 7 bases in between. Per germline, CDR1 LGHNT and CDR2 FRNRAP. The CDR3 covers 14 residues. CDR3 DNA sequence: TGTGCTAGTGGTTTGTCAGGGGTGAACACTGAAGCTTTCTTT. Protein product: CASGLSGVNTEAFF.

This clone was observed a single time. This chain joins TRBV6-1 and TRBJ1-5, with D perhaps TRBD1 (6 bases). Germline CDR1 reads MNHNS; CDR2 reads SASEGT. Trimming cost V 10 bases and J 5 bases, with 12 bases left between them. The CDR3 has 12 residues. CDR3 protein: CATGGRYQPQHF. CDR3 sequence (DNA): TGTGCCACGGGGGGGCGGTATCAGCCCCAGCATTTT.